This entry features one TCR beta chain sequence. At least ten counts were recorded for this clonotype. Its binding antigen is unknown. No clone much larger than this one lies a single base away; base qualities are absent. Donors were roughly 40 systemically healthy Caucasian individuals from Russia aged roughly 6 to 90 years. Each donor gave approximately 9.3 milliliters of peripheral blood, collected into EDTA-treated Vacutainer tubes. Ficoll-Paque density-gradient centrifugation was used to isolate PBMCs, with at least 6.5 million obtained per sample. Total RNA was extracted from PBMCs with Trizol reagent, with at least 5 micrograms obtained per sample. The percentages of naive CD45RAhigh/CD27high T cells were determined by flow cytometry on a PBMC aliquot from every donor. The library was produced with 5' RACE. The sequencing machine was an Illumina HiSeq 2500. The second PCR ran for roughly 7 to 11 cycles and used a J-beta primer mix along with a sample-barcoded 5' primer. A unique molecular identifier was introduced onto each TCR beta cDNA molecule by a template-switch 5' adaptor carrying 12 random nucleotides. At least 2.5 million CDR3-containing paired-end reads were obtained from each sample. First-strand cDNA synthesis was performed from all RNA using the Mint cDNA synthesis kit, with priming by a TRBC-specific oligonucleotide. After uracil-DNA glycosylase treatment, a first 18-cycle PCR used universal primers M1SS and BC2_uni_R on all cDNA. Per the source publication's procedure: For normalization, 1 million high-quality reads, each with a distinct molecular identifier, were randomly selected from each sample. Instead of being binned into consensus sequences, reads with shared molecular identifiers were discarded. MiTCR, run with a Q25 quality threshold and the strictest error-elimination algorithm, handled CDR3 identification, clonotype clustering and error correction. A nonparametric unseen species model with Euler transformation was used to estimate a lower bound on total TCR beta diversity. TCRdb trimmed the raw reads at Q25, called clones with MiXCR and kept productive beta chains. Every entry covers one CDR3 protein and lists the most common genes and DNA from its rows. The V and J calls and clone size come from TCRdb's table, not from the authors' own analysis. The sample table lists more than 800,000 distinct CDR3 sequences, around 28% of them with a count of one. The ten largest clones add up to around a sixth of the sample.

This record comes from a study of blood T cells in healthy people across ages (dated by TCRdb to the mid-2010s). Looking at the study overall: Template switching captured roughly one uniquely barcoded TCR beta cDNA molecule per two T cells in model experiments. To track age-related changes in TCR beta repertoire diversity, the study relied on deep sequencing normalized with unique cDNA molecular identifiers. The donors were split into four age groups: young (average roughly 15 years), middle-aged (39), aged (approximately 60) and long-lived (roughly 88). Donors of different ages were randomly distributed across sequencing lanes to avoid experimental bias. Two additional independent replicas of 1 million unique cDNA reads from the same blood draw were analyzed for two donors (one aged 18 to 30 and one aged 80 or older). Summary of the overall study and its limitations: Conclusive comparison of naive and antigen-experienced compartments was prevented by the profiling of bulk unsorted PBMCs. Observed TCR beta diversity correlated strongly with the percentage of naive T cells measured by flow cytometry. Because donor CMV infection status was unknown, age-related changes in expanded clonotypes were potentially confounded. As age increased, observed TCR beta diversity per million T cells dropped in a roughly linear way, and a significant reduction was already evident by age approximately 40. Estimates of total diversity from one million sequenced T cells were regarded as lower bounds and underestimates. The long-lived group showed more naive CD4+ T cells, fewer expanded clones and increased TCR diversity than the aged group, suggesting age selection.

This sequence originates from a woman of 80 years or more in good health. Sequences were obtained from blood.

CDR3 reads: CAISVTNGEQFF. The nucleotide sequence is given as TGTGCCATCAGTGTAACCAATGGTGAGCAGTTCTTC. The chain employs TRBV10-3 and TRBJ2-1, with the D gene too uncertain to name. V and J lose 4 bases and 9 bases, and a span of 10 bases separates them. In the germline V gene, CDR1 corresponds to ENHRY and CDR2 to SYGVKD. Spanning cysteine to phenylalanine, the CDR3 consists of 12 amino acids. Only the CDR3 DNA stays, 36 bases, in frame from base 1.